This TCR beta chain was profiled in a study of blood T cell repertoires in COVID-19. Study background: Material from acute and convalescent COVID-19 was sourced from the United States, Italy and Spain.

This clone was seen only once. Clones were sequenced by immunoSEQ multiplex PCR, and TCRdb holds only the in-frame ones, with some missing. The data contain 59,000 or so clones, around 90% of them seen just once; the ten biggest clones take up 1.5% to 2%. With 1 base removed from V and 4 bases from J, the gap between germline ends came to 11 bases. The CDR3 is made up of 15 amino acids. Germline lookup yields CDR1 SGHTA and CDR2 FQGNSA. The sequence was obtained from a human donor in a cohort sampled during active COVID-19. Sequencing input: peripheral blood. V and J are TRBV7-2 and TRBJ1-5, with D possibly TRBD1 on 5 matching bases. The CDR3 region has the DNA TGTGCCAGCAGCTTAGGGCCAGGGCCTAATCAGCCCCAGCATTTT. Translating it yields CASSLGPGPNQPQHF.